These T cell receptor beta chains were read from a single sample in a study of a mutant IDH1 vaccine in newly diagnosed glioma. Profiling relied on immunoSEQ multiplex PCR, and the TCRdb table lists in-frame clones only, not all of them. Counted here are tens of thousands of clones, approximately 91% occurring once; the ten biggest clones make up approximately 2.4%. This specimen was PBMCs, taken from a glioma patient treated with radiotherapy, temozolomide or both. These receptors came from a man aged 50 or older with glioma. CDR3s include the opening cysteine and the closing phenylalanine or tryptophan. The D gene is left open where the match is weak. Size is omitted from some rows. Given values are once, few, many or a class for expanded clones.

D gene	V gene	clone size	J gene	CDR3 DNA	CDR3 protein
TRBD1	TRBV9	once	TRBJ1-2	TGTGCCAGCAGCGTAGTTGCGGACTGGGGCCAGGGGGAATTGAAGGGCTACACCTTC	CASSVVADWGQGELKGYTF
-	TRBV4-1	-	TRBJ2-1	TGCGCCAGCAGCCACCCTATGTTGAGCAATGAGCAGTTCTTC	CASSHPMLSNEQFF
-	TRBV7-6	-	TRBJ1-1	TGTGCCAGCAGTTCCTCGGATTACTTGAACACTGAAGCTTTCTTT	CASSSSDYLNTEAFF
TRBD1	TRBV5-1	-	TRBJ1-1	TGCGCCAGCAGCTTGGGACAGGGTGGTGGTGGCACTGAAGCTTTCTTT	CASSLGQGGGGTEAFF
TRBD1	TRBV4-3	-	TRBJ2-5	TGCGCCAGCAGCGTCCGGGACAGCGAGACCCAGTACTTC	CASSVRDSETQYF
-	TRBV28	-	TRBJ2-7	TGTGCCAGCAGCGAAACGTACAGGGTCGGCGAGCAGTACTTC	CASSETYRVGEQYF
TRBD2	TRBV4-1	-	TRBJ2-5	TGCGCCAGCAGCCATGCTAGCGGGGCCTCCCAAGAGACCCAGTACTTC	CASSHASGASQETQYF
TRBD1	TRBV7-8	-	TRBJ1-2	TGTGCCAGCAGCTTGGGTTGGGACAGGATGAACTATGGCTACACCTTC	CASSLGWDRMNYGYTF
TRBD2	TRBV30	-	TRBJ2-1	TGTGCCTGGACAGGGACTAGCGGGGGGGCTAAGGAGCAGTTCTTC	CAWTGTSGGAKEQFF
-	TRBV6-6	-	TRBJ1-1	TGTGCCATACATCCTCAGGTGAACACTGAAGCTTTCTTT	CAIHPQVNTEAFF
-	TRBV28	-	TRBJ1-4	TGTGCCAGCAGATTCCCGTGGGATGAAAAACTGTTTTTT	CASRFPWDEKLFF
-	TRBV4-1	-	TRBJ1-3	TGCGCCAGCAGCCAGGGACACTCTGGAAACACCATATATTTT	CASSQGHSGNTIYF
-	TRBV7-9	-	TRBJ1-4	TGTGCCAGCAGAAGGGGCAATGAAAAACTGTTTTTT	CASRRGNEKLFF
-	TRBV5-1	-	TRBJ1-4	TGCGCCAGCAGCTTGGGGGGAGGTAATGAAAAACTGTTTTTT	CASSLGGGNEKLFF
-	TRBV18	once	TRBJ1-5	TGTGCCAGCTCCCCCGGGAATCTCCAGCCCCAGCATTTT	CASSPGNLQPQHF
-	TRBV15	-	TRBJ1-6	TGTGCCACCAGCAGAGAACGGAGCTCCTATAATTCACCCCTCCACTTT	CATSRERSSYNSPLHF
-	TRBV6-1	-	TRBJ2-5	TGTGCCAGCAGTAACAGGGAGTGGGAGACCCAGTACTTC	CASSNREWETQYF
-	TRBV9	-	TRBJ2-3	TGTGCCAGCAGCGTAGATCCATATACAGATACGCAGTATTTT	CASSVDPYTDTQYF
-	TRBV9	few	TRBJ2-1	TGTGCCAGCAGCGACGGGCAGAACTTCAATGAGCAGTTCTTC	CASSDGQNFNEQFF
-	TRBV18	-	TRBJ1-5	TGTGCCAGCTCTCCTATACCTTTTGGGCCCCAGCATTTT	CASSPIPFGPQHF
-	TRBV25-1	once	TRBJ2-5	TGTGCCAGCTCCTTAACCCAGCGGCAAGAGACCCAGTACTTC	CASSLTQRQETQYF
TRBD1	TRBV5-8	-	TRBJ2-5	TGTGCCAGCAGCCGGACAGGGGGCGCGTCAGAGACCCAGTACTTC	CASSRTGGASETQYF
-	TRBV9	-	TRBJ1-4	TGTGCCAGCAGCGTAGCCGGGACGGCTAATGAAAAACTGTTTTTT	CASSVAGTANEKLFF
-	TRBV7-2	-	TRBJ2-5	TGTGCCAGCAGCTTAGGTGCGGTTCAAAAGACCCAGTACTTC	CASSLGAVQKTQYF
TRBD1	TRBV5-1	-	TRBJ1-6	TGCGCCAGCAGCAGAACCACAGGGGGCGGAAGGTCACCCCTCCACTTT	CASSRTTGGGRSPLHF
TRBD2	TRBV4-1	-	TRBJ2-7	TGCGCCAGCAGCCAAGAAGGGGTACTAGCGGGGAGTTACGGTCAGTACTTC	CASSQEGVLAGSYGQYF
-	TRBV23-1	-	TRBJ1-2	TGCGCCAGCAGGTGCAATTTTGTCCACTATGGCTACACCTTC	CASRCNFVHYGYTF
TRBD1	TRBV27	-	TRBJ1-1	TGTGCCAGCAGTTTCAGGGGACAGACGAACACTGAAGCTTTCTTT	CASSFRGQTNTEAFF
-	TRBV5-1	-	TRBJ1-3	TGCGCCAGCAGGAGAGACTGGGGTGGAAACACCATATATTTT	CASRRDWGGNTIYF
-	TRBV5-1	-	TRBJ1-5	TGCGCCAGCAGCCCGGGAGGACTGAATAGCAATCAGCCCCAGCATTTT	CASSPGGLNSNQPQHF
-	TRBV6-5	-	TRBJ1-2	TGTGCCAGCAGTTACGGAGGGGGCTATGGCTACACCTTC	CASSYGGGYGYTF
-	TRBV5-8	once	TRBJ1-2	TGTGCCAGCAGCGGGGGAGACTACTATGGCTACACCTTC	CASSGGDYYGYTF
TRBD1	TRBV7-2	-	TRBJ1-5	TGTGCCAGCAGCTGGAGGACAGGTAATCAGCCCCAGCATTTT	CASSWRTGNQPQHF
TRBD2	TRBV2	-	TRBJ2-3	TGTGCCAGCAGTGACTTTGGGACTAGCCTAGATACGCAGTATTTT	CASSDFGTSLDTQYF
TRBD2	TRBV9	-	TRBJ2-1	TGTGCCAGCAGCGTAGAGGGACTAGCGGCATACAATGAGCAGTTCTTC	CASSVEGLAAYNEQFF
-	TRBV27	-	TRBJ2-4	TGTGCCAGCAGTGAACGGGAGGCCAAAAACATTCAGTACTTC	CASSEREAKNIQYF
-	TRBV19	medium-sized	TRBJ1-2	TGTGCCAGTAGTATTGGGGAGTTGGATGGCTACACCTTC	CASSIGELDGYTF
-	TRBV27	-	TRBJ1-1	TGTGCCAGCAGTTTCCGGGGGGGAGGCACTGAAGCTTTCTTT	CASSFRGGGTEAFF
-	TRBV18	-	TRBJ2-5	TGTGCCAGCTCACCACAGGGTGACCTTCTGGAGACCCAGTACTTC	CASSPQGDLLETQYF
-	TRBV5-5	-	TRBJ2-7	TGTGCCAGCAGCTTGGAGGCCTTTAACGAGCAGTACTTC	CASSLEAFNEQYF
-	TRBV30	-	TRBJ2-7	TGTGCCGGAGGGGGGGGTTGGGCCTACGAGCAGTACTTC	CAGGGGWAYEQYF
-	TRBV18	-	TRBJ1-5	TGTGCCAGCGGGGGCCAAAATCAGCCCCAGCATTTT	CASGGQNQPQHF
-	TRBV11-2	-	TRBJ2-5	TGTGCCAGCAGCGACAGGACAGTAACAGAGACCCAGTACTTC	CASSDRTVTETQYF
-	TRBV28	once	TRBJ1-1	TGTGCCAGCAGTTTAATGGTAACTGAAGCTTTCTTT	CASSLMVTEAFF
-	TRBV10-1	-	TRBJ1-6	TGCGCCAGCACCAAAGCCGGGGACGTCCAAAAGGATAATTCACCCCTCCACTTT	CASTKAGDVQKDNSPLHF
-	TRBV19	-	TRBJ1-5	TGTGCCAGTAGTAATCGGGAGGGGAATCAGCCCCAGCATTTT	CASSNREGNQPQHF
TRBD2	TRBV19	-	TRBJ2-5	TGTGCCAGTAGTATACAAGCGGGAGGGGTCCAAGAGACCCAGTACTTC	CASSIQAGGVQETQYF
-	TRBV14	-	TRBJ1-4	TGTGCCAGCAGCCAAGAAGACGGGGCCGCGGGCTTGGAAAAACTGTTTTTT	CASSQEDGAAGLEKLFF
TRBD1	TRBV4-1	-	TRBJ2-3	TGCGCCAGCAGCCTCGGGACAGGGGTCGATACGCAGTATTTT	CASSLGTGVDTQYF
-	TRBV7-2	-	TRBJ2-5	TGTGCCAGCAGTTCGTCCCCTCGTGGGTTTCAAGAGACCCAGTACTTC	CASSSSPRGFQETQYF